This passage covers 19 T cell receptor beta chains from one sample sequenced in a study of molecular identifiers for immune sequencing clone quantification. From the PCR reads, TCRdb called clonotypes with MiXCR, one entry per CDR3 protein. The table lists about 300,000 distinct CDR3 sequences, about 21% of them singletons. The sample consisted of naive CD8+ T cells from blood, with Jurkat cell RNA spiked in. Subset indicated: FACS-sorted CD8+CD4-CCR7+CD45RA+ naive T cells. The receptors derive from a human donor in good health. Some libraries in this study had Jurkat cell RNA spiked in.

This clonotype appeared many times. The V call is TRBV7-8, the J call TRBJ2-1; D ambiguous. The V end was cut by 4 bases, the J end by 8 bases, with 12 bases between. Germline CDR1 reads SGHVS; CDR2 reads FQNEAQ. The CDR3 length is 13 residues. The CDR3 region is CASSSNTGHEQFF. The CDR3 region has the DNA TGTGCCAGCAGCTCAAATACGGGTCATGAGCAGTTCTTC.

Regarding this clonotype: A much larger clonotype is one base distant, so this may be a read error. V usage is TRBV5-1 and J usage is TRBJ2-7; D is undetermined. This CDR3 is 14 amino acids long. The V gene's germline CDR1 is SGHRS and CDR2 YFSETQ. The CDR3 spells CASGLAGLYYEQYF. The CDR3 nucleotides are TGCGCCAGCGGCTTGGCCGGGCTTTACTACGAGCAGTACTTC. Full variable domain (outside the CDR3, taken from reference TRBV5-1 and TRBJ2-7): KAGVTQTPRYLIKTRGQQVTLSCSPISGHRSVSWYQQTPGQGLQFLFEYFSETQRNKGNFPGRFSGRQFSNSRSEMNVSTLELGDSALYLCASGLAGLYYEQYFGPGTRLTVT.

This clonotype has a count of ten or more. The rearrangement links TRBV5-1 to TRBJ2-3; D unresolved. V dropped 0 bases and J dropped 3 bases, with 8 bases sitting between them. CDR3 length equals 14 residues. Germline values: CDR1 SGHRS, CDR2 YFSETQ. The DNA for the CDR3 is TGCGCCAGCAGCTTGGCCATGGAAACAGATACGCAGTATTTT. This codes for CASSLAMETDTQYF.

Concerning this clonotype: A much larger clone lies a single base off, so this may be a read error. The V gene is TRBV6-5, the J gene TRBJ2-7, with D tentatively TRBD2 (6 bases). This CDR3 spans 15 amino acids. Germline values: CDR1 MNHEY, CDR2 SVGAGI. Trimming removed 2 bases at V and 6 bases at J, with 17 bases between. The CDR3 coding sequence is TGTGCCAGCAGTTACACCGGGGGTGAGGTTGTCGAGCAGTACTTC. Translating gives CASSYTGGEVVEQYF.

This clonotype came up many times. J is TRBJ2-1 and V is TRBV6-2 or TRBV6-3, with a possible D match to TRBD2 (6 bases). V was shortened by 6 bases and J by 2 bases, with 14 bases between the two germline ends. CDR3 length equals 15 residues. From germline, CDR1 is MNHEY and CDR2 SVGEGT. The CDR3 loop reads CASSITRGPYNEQFF. As DNA, the CDR3 is TGTGCCAGCAGCATTACGCGGGGACCCTACAATGAGCAGTTCTTC.

This clonotype was counted ten times or more. V and J are TRBV9 and TRBJ2-7; 10 bases align to TRBD2. CDR1 SGDLS and CDR2 YYNGEE come from the germline V gene. The CDR3 consists of 15 residues. The junction had 3 bases not matched to a gene; V was cut back by 0 bases and J by 3 bases. The CDR3 nucleotides are TGTGCCAGCAGCGTAGGCTCTAGCGGGAGCTACGAGCAGTACTTC. This gives the protein CASSVGSSGSYEQYF.

The chain links TRBV7-9 to TRBJ1-4; no clear D. The CDR3 sequence is 13 residues long. V lost 5 bases to trimming and J lost 6 bases, with 10 bases between them. The germline CDR1 and CDR2 sequences are SEHNR and FQNEAQ (reference sequence). The CDR3 nucleotides read TGTGCCAGCAGCCCCAGGAGGGATGAAAAACTGTTTTTT. Residues: CASSPRRDEKLFF.

The table lists this clonotype with many counts. The chain has TRBV7-6 and TRBJ2-3, with TRBD2 matching over 8 bases. The CDR3 has 16 amino acids. V trimming: 1 base; J trimming: 2 bases; junction bases outside the gene matches: 5. Germline lookup yields CDR1 SGHVS and CDR2 FNYEAQ. In nucleotides, the CDR3 is TGTGCCAGCAGCTTAGGAGGTAGCGGGACCACAGATACGCAGTATTTT. Translation gives CASSLGGSGTTDTQYF.

The table lists this clonotype with many counts. The V gene is TRBV28, the J gene TRBJ1-5; D possibly corresponds to TRBD1 (5 bases). There are 14 residues in the CDR3. Germline lookup yields CDR1 MDHEN and CDR2 SYDVKM. Trimming cost V 3 bases and J 6 bases, with 12 bases left between them. The CDR3 DNA is TGTGCCAGCAGTTTTAGACAGAATGTTCAGCCCCAGCATTTT. It codes for CASSFRQNVQPQHF.

This clonotype was found many times. The CDR3 sequence is CASSQDRGRGSYEQYF. The DNA for the CDR3 is TGCGCCAGCAGCCAAGACAGGGGCAGGGGCTCCTACGAGCAGTACTTC. The chain couples TRBV4-3 to TRBJ2-7; D possibly corresponds to TRBD1 (6 bases). The CDR3 spans 16 residues. Germline CDR1 reads LGHNA; CDR2 reads YSLEER. The V and J ends lost 0 bases and 0 bases respectively, with 12 bases between them.

This clonotype was recorded at least ten times. The V gene is TRBV6-2 or TRBV6-3, the J gene TRBJ1-2; D not resolved. CDR3 length: 15 residues. Germline lookup yields CDR1 MNHEY and CDR2 SVGEGT. V gave up 2 bases and J gave up 0 bases, with 10 bases separating them. CDR3 amino acids: CASSYHVPANYGYTF. CDR3 nucleotide sequence: TGTGCCAGCAGTTACCACGTCCCAGCTAACTATGGCTACACCTTC.

This clonotype was observed many times. The chain combines TRBV29-1 with TRBJ2-3; D ambiguous. The CDR3 loop spans 11 amino acids. The V end lost 2 bases, the J end lost 0 bases, and 0 bases lay between the germline ends. The germline gives CDR1 SQVTM, CDR2 ANQGSEA. The CDR3 coding sequence is TGCAGCGTTGAAAGCACAGATACGCAGTATTTT. Translating it yields CSVESTDTQYF.

Many counts were recorded for this clonotype. This rearrangement joins TRBV4-3 to TRBJ2-7; 8 positions agree with TRBD1. CDR1 and CDR2 (germline): LGHNA, YSLEER. Losses at the gene ends were 0 bases for V and 3 bases for J; bases not matched to a gene: 7. CDR3 length: 16 amino acids. The CDR3 here is CASSQDWAGGSYEQYF. CDR3 DNA: TGCGCCAGCAGCCAAGATTGGGCAGGGGGCAGCTACGAGCAGTACTTC.

This clonotype was seen ten or more times. The rearrangement links TRBV15 to TRBJ2-2; the match to TRBD1 covers 7 bases. Unmatched junction bases numbered 1, after V lost 3 bases and J lost 6 bases. The germline CDR1 and CDR2 sequences are LNHNV and YYDKDF (reference sequence). The CDR3 totals 13 residues. The CDR3 protein is CATSSRGPGELFF. The CDR3 DNA reads as TGTGCCACCAGCAGTAGGGGGCCCGGGGAGCTGTTTTTT.

A remark on this clonotype: One base away lies a much larger clone, so this may be a sequencing read error. This CDR3 fails to terminate in the conserved phenylalanine or tryptophan, so it likely reflects a read error. The chain is built from TRBV20-1 and TRBJ2-5; D remains ambiguous. Germline CDR1 is DFQATT and CDR2 is SNEGSKA (reference sequence). CDR3 length equals 10 residues. V was shortened by 7 bases and J by 1 base, with 4 bases between the two germline ends. CDR3 sequence reads: CSGTQETQYL. CDR3 nucleotide sequence: TGCAGTGGAACCCAAGAGACCCAGTACCTC.

This clonotype turned up a few times. The rearrangement uses TRBV27 and TRBJ1-2; maybe TRBD1 (5 bases). The CDR3 runs to 13 residues. CDR1 is MNHEY, CDR2 SMNVEV, per germline (reference sequence). The V and J ends lost 3 bases and 3 bases respectively, with 8 bases between them. This chain's CDR3 is CASSFGQDYGYTF. The DNA for the CDR3 is TGTGCCAGCAGTTTCGGACAAGACTATGGCTACACCTTC.

With respect to this clonotype: Given a much more abundant clone one base away, this may be a read error. V is TRBV29-1 and J is TRBJ1-2; the D gene is possibly TRBD1 (6 bases). The germline V gene has CDR1 SQVTM and CDR2 ANQGSEA. The CDR3 length is 14 residues. The CDR3 reads CSVDARDTNYGCTF. The CDR3 DNA reads as TGCAGCGTTGATGCAAGGGACACGAACTATGGCTGCACCTTC.

The chain joins TRBV12-5 to TRBJ2-7, with D hard to call. This CDR3 is built from 15 residues. Trimming cost V 0 bases and J 5 bases, with 14 bases left between them. Germline-derived CDR1 and CDR2 are LGHNT and FRNRAP. This CDR3 is CASGLVYGRNHEQYF. The CDR3 DNA reads as TGTGCTAGTGGTTTGGTATACGGCAGGAACCACGAGCAGTACTTC.

This clonotype occurred many times. This sequence joins TRBV27 and TRBJ1-1; D is undetermined. This CDR3 has 12 amino acids. The germline V gene has CDR1 MNHEY and CDR2 SMNVEV (reference sequence). Trimming stripped 3 bases from V and 5 bases from J, with 7 bases between. The CDR3 sequence: CASSFASTEAFF. In DNA, the CDR3 is TGTGCCAGCAGTTTTGCGTCAACTGAAGCTTTCTTT.